This T cell receptor (beta chain) was found in a study of blood T cell repertoires in COVID-19. In the study overall: Sites in the United States, Italy and Spain provided acute and convalescent COVID-19 samples. From T cells, B-cell-depleted T cells, or PBMCs came the material, which was cDNA or gDNA.

Per the original data handling: Reference gene primer amplification gave estimated nucleated cell counts. Clones were read by immunoSEQ multiplex PCR, and TCRdb kept only the in-frame ones, dropping some. D and trimming were read from the DNA, whereas the V and J calls and clone size are those reported in that table. The sample lists about 200,000 clones, roughly 86% seen once, with more than 2.5% in the top ten. Trimming took off 1 base at V and 3 bases at J, with 13 bases between the two ends. The germline gives CDR1 LGHDT, CDR2 YNNKEL (reference sequence). The CDR3 loop spans 15 amino acids. This chain connects TRBV3-1 (or the pseudogene TRBV3-2) to TRBJ2-7, with a tentative D call TRBD1 (6 bases). The sample consisted of peripheral blood. This clonotype originated in a man in his 60s with acute or convalescent COVID-19. The CDR3 DNA reads as TGTGCCAGCAGCCAAGGGGGGCCGAGCAGCTACGAGCAGTACTTC. This encodes CASSQGGPSSYEQYF.